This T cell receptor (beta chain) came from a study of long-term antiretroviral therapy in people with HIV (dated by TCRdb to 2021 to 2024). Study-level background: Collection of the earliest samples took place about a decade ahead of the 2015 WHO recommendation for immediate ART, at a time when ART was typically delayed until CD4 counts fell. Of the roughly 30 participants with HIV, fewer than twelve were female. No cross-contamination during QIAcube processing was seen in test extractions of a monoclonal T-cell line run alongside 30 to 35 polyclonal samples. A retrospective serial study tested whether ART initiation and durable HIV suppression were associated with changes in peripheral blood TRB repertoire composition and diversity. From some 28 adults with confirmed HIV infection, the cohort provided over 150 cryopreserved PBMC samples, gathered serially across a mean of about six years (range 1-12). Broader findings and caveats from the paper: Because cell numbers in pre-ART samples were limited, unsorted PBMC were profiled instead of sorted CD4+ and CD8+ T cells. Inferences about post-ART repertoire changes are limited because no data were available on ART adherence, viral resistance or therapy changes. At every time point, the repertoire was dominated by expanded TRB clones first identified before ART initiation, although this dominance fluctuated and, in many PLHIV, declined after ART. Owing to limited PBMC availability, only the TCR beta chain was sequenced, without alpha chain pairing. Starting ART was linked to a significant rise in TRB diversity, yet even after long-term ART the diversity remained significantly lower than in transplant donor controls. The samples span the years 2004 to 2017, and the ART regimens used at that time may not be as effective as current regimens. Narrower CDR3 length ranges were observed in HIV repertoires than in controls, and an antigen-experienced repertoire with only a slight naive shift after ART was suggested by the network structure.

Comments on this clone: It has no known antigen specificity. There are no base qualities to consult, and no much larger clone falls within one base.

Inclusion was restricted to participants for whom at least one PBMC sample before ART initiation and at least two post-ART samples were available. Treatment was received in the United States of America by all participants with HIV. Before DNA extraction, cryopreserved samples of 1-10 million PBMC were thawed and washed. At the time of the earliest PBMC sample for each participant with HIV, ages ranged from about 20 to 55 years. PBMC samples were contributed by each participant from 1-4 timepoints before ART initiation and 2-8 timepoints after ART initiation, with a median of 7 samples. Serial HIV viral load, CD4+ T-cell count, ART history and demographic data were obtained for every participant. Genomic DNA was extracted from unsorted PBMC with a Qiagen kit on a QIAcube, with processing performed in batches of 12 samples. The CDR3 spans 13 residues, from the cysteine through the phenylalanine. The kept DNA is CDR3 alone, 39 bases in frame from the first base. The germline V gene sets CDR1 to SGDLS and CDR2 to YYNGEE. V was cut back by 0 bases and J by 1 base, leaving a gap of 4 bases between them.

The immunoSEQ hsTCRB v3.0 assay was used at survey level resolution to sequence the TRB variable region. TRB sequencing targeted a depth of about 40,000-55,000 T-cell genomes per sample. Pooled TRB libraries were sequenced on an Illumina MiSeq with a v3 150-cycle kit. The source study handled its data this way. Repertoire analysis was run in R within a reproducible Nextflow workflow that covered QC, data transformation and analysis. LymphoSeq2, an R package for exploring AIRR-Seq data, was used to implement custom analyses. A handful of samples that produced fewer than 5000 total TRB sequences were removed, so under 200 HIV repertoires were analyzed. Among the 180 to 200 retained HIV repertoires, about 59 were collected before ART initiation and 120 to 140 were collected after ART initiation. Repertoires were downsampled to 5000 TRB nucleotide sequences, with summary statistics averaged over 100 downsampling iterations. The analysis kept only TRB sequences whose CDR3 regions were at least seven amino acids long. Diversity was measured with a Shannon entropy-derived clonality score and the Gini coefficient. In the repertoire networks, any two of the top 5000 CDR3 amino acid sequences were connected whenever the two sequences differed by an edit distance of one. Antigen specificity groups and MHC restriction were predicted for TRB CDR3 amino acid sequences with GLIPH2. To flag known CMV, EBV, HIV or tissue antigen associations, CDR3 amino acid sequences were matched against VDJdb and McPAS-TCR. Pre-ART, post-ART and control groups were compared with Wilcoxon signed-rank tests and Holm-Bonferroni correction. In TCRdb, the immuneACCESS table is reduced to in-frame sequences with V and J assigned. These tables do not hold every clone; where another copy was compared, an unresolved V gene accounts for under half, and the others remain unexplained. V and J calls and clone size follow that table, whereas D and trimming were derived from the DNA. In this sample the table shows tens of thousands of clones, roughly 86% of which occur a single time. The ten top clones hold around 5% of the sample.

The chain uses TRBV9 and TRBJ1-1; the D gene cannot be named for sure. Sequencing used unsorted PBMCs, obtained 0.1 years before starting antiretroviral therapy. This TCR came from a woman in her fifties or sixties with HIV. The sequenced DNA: TGTGCCAGCAGCGTAGGGGCGAACACTGAAGCTTTCTTT. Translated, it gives CASSVGANTEAFF. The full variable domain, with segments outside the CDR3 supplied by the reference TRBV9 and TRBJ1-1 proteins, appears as DSGVTQTPKHLITATGQRVTLRCSPRSGDLSVYWYQQSLDQGLQFLIQYYNGEERAKGNILERFSAQQFPDLHSELNLSSLELGDSALYFCASSVGANTEAFFGQGTRLTVV.